This is a list of T cell receptor beta chains from one sample in a study of cytomegalovirus exposure and HLA in healthy donors. TCRdb's table, derived via immunoSEQ multiplex PCR, lists solely in-frame clones and lacks some. Counted here are more than 110,000 clones, over 70% occurring once; the ten biggest clones make up around 4.9%. The specimen sequenced was PBMCs. The receptors were gathered from a male donor in good health and CMV-seronegative. The CDR3 runs from the conserved cysteine through the conserved F or W. D genes are given only for firm matches. Size values are once, few and many counts, or a class for expanded clones, and some rows have none.

TRBJ1-6 TRBV11-2 TRBD1 14 NA TGTGCCAGCAGACGGGACAGGGTTGATTCACCCCTCCACTTT CASRRDRVDSPLHF
TRBJ2-7 TRBV5-1 NA 16 NA TGCGCCAGCAGCTTGGCCCCGGAACTCCAGGTTGGCGAGCAGTACTTC CASSLAPELQVGEQYF
TRBJ2-7 TRBV28 TRBD2 14 NA TGTGCCAGCAGAAGGACTAGCGGCAGCTACGAGCAGTACTTC CASRRTSGSYEQYF
TRBJ2-1 TRBV4-2 NA 14 NA TGTGCCAGCAGCCAAGGGTTGGATAGCGGAATGCAGTTCTTC CASSQGLDSGMQFF
TRBJ2-4 TRBV7-2 NA 13 NA TGTGCCAGCAGCCTAGGACTGGAGAACATTCAGTACTTC CASSLGLENIQYF
TRBJ2-7 TRBV5-6 NA 13 NA TGTGCCAGCAGCTTCGGGGTTGGGTACGAGCAGTACTTC CASSFGVGYEQYF
TRBJ2-2 TRBV7-2 NA 15 few TGTGCCAGCAGCCTGCGGGACCCCTGGTCCGGGGAGCTGTTTTTT CASSLRDPWSGELFF
TRBJ2-1 TRBV29-1 TRBD2 17 NA TGCAGCGTTCTGACTAGCGGGGGGGAAATTTCCTACAATGAGCAGTTCTTC CSVLTSGGEISYNEQFF
TRBJ1-2 TRBV2 NA 14 NA TGTGCCAGCAGTGAAGGCAGGGTGGCCTATGGCTACACCTTC CASSEGRVAYGYTF
TRBJ2-1 TRBV4-1 TRBD2 16 NA TGCGCCAGCAGCCCCGGACTAGCGGGGTCATACAATGAGCAGTTCTTC CASSPGLAGSYNEQFF
TRBJ1-2 TRBV20-1 NA 10 NA TGCAGCCATGACACCTATGGCTACACCTTC CSHDTYGYTF
TRBJ2-2 TRBV7-9 NA 15 NA TGTGCCAGCAGCTTAGATCGGGGGAACACCGGGGAGCTGTTTTTT CASSLDRGNTGELFF
TRBJ1-5 TRBV4-1 TRBD1 15 few TGCGCCAGCAGCCGGGGACAGGGCGGCAATCAGCCCCAGCATTTT CASSRGQGGNQPQHF
TRBJ2-7 TRBV10-2 TRBD1 13 NA TGCGCCAGCAGTGAGTCGGACAGGGGCCCGCGGCACTTC CASSESDRGPRHF
TRBJ1-1 TRBV10-3 TRBD1 13 NA TGTGCCATCAGCCGGGACAGGGACACTGAAGCTTTCTTT CAISRDRDTEAFF
TRBJ2-3 TRBV6-5 TRBD2 12 NA TGTGCCAGCAGTTCCTTTAGCGGGACGCAGTATTTT CASSSFSGTQYF
TRBJ2-5 TRBV7-2 TRBD1 14 NA TGTGCCAGCAGCTTAGGGGACAGAAGGGAGACCCAGTACTTC CASSLGDRRETQYF
TRBJ2-7 TRBV5-5 NA 16 NA TGTGCCAGCAGCTTGGCGGGTGGGACTGCCACCTACGAGCAGTACTTC CASSLAGGTATYEQYF
TRBJ2-5 TRBV5-6 TRBD1 14 NA TGTGCCAGCAGCTTTTGGACAGGGGTGGAGACCCAGTACTTC CASSFWTGVETQYF
TRBJ2-7 TRBV6-5 TRBD1 14 few TGTGCCAGCAGTTACCGGGACAGGGGCTACGAGCAGTACTTC CASSYRDRGYEQYF
TRBJ2-5 TRBV9 TRBD2 17 once TGTGCCAGCAGCGTAGGGGGACTAGCGGGGGCACAAGAGACCCAGTACTTC CASSVGGLAGAQETQYF
TRBJ1-1 TRBV11-1 TRBD1 14 NA TGTGCCAGCAGCAGACAGGGAAGACTAACTGAAGCTTTCTTT CASSRQGRLTEAFF
TRBJ2-2 TRBV2 NA 13 few TGTGCCAGCAGTGGGAGGGAGTTGTCGGAGCTGTTTTTT CASSGRELSELFF
TRBJ1-2 TRBV27 TRBD1 14 NA TGTGCCAGCAGTTCCAGACAGGGGAGATGGGGCTACACCTTC CASSSRQGRWGYTF
TRBJ1-3 TRBV5-1 TRBD1 16 NA TGCGCCAGCAGCCGGTGGGGACAGGGCTCTGGAAACACCATATATTTT CASSRWGQGSGNTIYF
TRBJ1-1 TRBV11-2 NA 19 NA TGTGCCAGCAGCTTAGAAATCGGGGGGCGGGTTGCTAAGAACACTGAAGCTTTCTTT CASSLEIGGRVAKNTEAFF
TRBJ1-2 TRBV21-1 NA 14 NA TGTGCCAGCAGCGCCGGGACAGGGAACTATGGCTACACCTTC CASSAGTGNYGYTF
TRBJ1-5 TRBV7-9 NA 14 once TGTTCCAGCAGCTTAGCAGGACAGAATCAGCCCCAGCATTTT CSSSLAGQNQPQHF
TRBJ2-2 TRBV29-1 NA 11 NA TGCAGCGTTTGGGAGGCCGGGGAGCTGTTTTTT CSVWEAGELFF
TRBJ1-2 TRBV18 TRBD1 14 NA TGTGCCAGCTCACCGGCCCAGGGGGTTACGTGGGACACCTTC CASSPAQGVTWDTF
TRBJ2-7 TRBV6-6 NA 13 few TGTGCCAGCAAGTATGCCAGGGCTTACGAGCAGTACTTC CASKYARAYEQYF
TRBJ2-5 TRBV7-2 NA 14 NA TGTGCCAGCAGCCCACAAGGGGGGGTGAAGACCCAGTACTTC CASSPQGGVKTQYF
TRBJ1-1 TRBV29-1 NA 14 once TGCAGCGTGAGAAGGGGTTGGGATAACACTGAAGCTTTCTTT CSVRRGWDNTEAFF
TRBJ1-2 TRBV6-5 TRBD1 13 NA TGTGCCAGCAGTCCACAGGGGCACTATGGCTACACCTTC CASSPQGHYGYTF
TRBJ2-1 TRBV7-8 TRBD2 14 NA TGTGCCAGCAGCTTAGCGCGGGGGGCCAATGAGCAGTTCTTC CASSLARGANEQFF
TRBJ2-6 TRBV27 TRBD1 19 NA TGTGCCAGCAGTTTCCGACAGGGGGCGCAAGTGCATGGGGCCAACGTCCTGACTTTC CASSFRQGAQVHGANVLTF
TRBJ2-5 TRBV1 NA 14 NA TGCACCAGTCCACACAAGACACGGCAAGAGACCCAGTACTTC CTSPHKTRQETQYF
TRBJ1-2 TRBV6-5 NA 14 NA TGTGCCAGCAGAAGTCGGCGGGGTCTCTATGGCTACACCTTC CASRSRRGLYGYTF
TRBJ2-7 TRBV27 TRBD1 16 NA TGTGCCAGCAGACCTAGAGGGACAGGTGCCCTCGGGGAGCAGTACTTC CASRPRGTGALGEQYF
TRBJ2-5 TRBV2 NA 14 NA TGTGCCAGCAGGGCGGGATCGTCAGGAGAGACCCAGTACTTC CASRAGSSGETQYF
TRBJ2-1 TRBV7-8 NA 14 NA TGTGCCAGCAGCTTACCGGGGGGCCGCAATGAGCAGTTCTTC CASSLPGGRNEQFF
TRBJ2-3 TRBV11-3 TRBD1 16 NA TGTGCCAGCAGCCCCGGGTGGACAGGGGTTTCAGATACGCAGTATTTT CASSPGWTGVSDTQYF
TRBJ1-2 TRBV19 NA 13 few TGTGCCAGTAGTATAGCGACAGCCTCTGGCTACACCTTC CASSIATASGYTF
TRBJ2-4 TRBV27 NA 16 NA TGTGCCAGCAGCCCCGAAATACAGGGAGCCAAAAACATTCAGTACTTC CASSPEIQGAKNIQYF
TRBJ1-3 TRBV15 TRBD1 18 NA TGTGCCACCAGCAGAGAAAGGGGACAGGTTAACTCTGGAAACACCATATATTTT CATSRERGQVNSGNTIYF
TRBJ1-2 TRBV12-2 NA 15 NA TGTGCAAGTCGCTGGAGGGACAGGGGATCTCGCGGCTACACCTTC CASRWRDRGSRGYTF
TRBJ1-1 TRBV29-1 NA 12 NA TGCAGCGTTGAAGGGGACACCGCTGAAGCTTTCTTT CSVEGDTAEAFF
TRBJ2-5 TRBV30 NA 13 NA TGTGCCTGGAGTAGACGTCGGGGGGAGACCCAGTACTTC CAWSRRRGETQYF
TRBJ1-1 TRBV29-1 NA 11 NA TGCAGCTCCGCAGAGAACACTGAAGCTTTCTTT CSSAENTEAFF
TRBJ1-2 TRBV15 TRBD1 16 NA TGTGCCACCGAAGGAGTTACAGGGGCCTCTAACTATGGCTACACCTTC CATEGVTGASNYGYTF
TRBJ2-7 TRBV6-6 NA 13 NA TGTGCCAGCAGTTACCCTCCCTCCTACGAGCAGTACTTC CASSYPPSYEQYF
TRBJ2-7 TRBV21-1 NA 13 NA TGTGCCAGCACCGGGGACAGACCCTACGAGCAGTACTTC CASTGDRPYEQYF